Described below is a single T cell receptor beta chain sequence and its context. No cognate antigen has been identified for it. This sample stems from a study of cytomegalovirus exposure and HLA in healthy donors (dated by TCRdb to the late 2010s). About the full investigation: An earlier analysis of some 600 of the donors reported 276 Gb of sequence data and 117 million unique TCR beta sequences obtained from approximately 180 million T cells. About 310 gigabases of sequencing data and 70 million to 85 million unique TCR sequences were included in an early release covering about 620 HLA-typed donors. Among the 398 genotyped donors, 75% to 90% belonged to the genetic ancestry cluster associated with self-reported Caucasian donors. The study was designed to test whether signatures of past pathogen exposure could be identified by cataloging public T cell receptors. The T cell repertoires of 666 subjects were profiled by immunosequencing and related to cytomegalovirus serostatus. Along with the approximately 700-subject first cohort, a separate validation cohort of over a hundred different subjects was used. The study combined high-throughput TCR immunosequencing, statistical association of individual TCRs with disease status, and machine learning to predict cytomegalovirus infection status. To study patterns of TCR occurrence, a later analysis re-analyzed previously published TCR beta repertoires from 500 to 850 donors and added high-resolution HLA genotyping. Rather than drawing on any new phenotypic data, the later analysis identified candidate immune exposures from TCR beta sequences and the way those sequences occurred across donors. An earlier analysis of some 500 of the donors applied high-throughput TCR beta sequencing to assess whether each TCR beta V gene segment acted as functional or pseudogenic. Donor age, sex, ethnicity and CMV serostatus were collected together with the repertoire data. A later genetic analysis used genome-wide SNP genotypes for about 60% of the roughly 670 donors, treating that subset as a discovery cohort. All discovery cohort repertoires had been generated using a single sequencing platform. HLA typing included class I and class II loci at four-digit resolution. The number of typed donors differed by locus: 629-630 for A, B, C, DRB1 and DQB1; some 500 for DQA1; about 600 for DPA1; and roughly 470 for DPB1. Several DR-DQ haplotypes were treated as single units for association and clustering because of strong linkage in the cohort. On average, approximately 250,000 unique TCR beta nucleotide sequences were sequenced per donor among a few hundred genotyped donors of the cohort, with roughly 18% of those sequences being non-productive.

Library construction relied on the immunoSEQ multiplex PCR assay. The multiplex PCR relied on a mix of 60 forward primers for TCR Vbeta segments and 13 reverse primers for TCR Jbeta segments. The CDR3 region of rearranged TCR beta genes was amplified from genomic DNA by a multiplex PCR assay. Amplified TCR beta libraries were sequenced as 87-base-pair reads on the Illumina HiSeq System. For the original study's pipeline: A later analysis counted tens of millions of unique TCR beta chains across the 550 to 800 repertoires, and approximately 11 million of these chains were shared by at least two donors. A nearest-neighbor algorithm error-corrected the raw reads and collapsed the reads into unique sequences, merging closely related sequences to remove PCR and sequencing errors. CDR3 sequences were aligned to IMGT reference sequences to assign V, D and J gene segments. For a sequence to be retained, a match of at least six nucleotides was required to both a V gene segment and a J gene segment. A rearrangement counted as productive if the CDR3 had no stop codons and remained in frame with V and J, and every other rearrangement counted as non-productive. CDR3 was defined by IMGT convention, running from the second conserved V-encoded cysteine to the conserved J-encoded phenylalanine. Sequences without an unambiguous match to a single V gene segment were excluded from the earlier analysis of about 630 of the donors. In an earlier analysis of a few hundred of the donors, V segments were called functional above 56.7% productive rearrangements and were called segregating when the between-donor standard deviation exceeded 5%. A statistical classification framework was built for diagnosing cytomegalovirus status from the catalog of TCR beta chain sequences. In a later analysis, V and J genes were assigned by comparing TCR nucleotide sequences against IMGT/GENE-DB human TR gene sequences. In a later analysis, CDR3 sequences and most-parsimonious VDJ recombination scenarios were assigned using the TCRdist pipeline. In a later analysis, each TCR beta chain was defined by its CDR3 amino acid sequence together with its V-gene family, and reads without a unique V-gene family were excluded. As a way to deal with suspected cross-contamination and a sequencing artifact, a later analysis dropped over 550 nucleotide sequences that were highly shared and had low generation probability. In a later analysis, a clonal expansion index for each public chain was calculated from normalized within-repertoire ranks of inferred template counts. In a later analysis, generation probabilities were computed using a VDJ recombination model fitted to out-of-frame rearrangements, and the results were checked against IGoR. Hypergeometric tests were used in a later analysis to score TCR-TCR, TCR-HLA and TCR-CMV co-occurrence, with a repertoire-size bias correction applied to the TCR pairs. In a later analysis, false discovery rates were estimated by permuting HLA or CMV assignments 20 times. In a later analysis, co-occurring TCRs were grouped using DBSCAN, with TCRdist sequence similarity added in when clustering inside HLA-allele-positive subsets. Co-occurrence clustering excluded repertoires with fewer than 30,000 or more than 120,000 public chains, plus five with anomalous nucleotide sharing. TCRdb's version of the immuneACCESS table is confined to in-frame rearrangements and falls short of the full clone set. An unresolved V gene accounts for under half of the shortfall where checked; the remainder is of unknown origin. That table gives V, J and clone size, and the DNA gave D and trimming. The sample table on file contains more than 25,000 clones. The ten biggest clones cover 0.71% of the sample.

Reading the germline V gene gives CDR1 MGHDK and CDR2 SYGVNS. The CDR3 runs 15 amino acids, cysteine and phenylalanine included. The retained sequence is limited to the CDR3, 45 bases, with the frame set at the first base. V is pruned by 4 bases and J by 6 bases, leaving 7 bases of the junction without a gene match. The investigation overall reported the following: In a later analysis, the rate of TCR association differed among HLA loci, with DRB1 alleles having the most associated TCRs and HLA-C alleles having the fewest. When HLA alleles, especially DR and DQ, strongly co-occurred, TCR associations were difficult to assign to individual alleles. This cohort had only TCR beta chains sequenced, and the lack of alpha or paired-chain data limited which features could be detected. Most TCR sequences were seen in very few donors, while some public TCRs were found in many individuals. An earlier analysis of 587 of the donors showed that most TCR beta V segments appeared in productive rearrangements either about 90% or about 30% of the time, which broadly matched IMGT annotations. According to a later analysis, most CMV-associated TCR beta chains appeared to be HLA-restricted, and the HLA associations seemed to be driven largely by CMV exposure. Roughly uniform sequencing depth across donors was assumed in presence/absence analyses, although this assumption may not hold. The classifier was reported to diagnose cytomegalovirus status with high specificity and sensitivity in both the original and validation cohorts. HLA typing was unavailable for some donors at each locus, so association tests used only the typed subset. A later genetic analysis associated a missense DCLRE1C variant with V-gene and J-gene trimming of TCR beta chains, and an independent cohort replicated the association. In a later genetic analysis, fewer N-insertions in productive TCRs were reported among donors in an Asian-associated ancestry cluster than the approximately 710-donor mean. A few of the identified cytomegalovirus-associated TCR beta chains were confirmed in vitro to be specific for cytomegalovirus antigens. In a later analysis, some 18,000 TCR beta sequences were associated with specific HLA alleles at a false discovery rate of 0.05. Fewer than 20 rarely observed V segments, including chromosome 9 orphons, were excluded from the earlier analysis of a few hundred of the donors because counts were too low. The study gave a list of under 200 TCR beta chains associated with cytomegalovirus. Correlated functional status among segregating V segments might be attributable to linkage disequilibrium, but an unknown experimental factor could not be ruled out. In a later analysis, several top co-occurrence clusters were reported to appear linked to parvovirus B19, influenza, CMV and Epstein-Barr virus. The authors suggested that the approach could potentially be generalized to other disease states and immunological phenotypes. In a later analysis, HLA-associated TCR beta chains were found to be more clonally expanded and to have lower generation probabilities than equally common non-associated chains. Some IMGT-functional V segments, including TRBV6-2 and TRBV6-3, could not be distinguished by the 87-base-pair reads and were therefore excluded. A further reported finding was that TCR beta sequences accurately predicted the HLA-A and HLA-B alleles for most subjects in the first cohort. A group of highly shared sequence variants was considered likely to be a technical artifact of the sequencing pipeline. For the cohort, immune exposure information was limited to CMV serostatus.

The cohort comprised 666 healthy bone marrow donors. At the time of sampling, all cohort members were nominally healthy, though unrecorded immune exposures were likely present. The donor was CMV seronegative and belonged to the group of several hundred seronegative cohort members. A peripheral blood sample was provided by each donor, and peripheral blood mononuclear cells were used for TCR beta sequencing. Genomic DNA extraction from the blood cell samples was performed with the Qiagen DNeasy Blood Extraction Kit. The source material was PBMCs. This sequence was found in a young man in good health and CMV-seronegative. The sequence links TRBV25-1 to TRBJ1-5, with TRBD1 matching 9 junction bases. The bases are TGTGCCAGCAGTGGGGGACAGGGCAGCCGTCAGCCCCAGCATTTT. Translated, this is CASSGGQGSRQPQHF.